Included here is one TCR beta chain sequence, with context. Trimming cost V 3 bases and J 6 bases, with 5 bases left between them. CDR3 length: 12 amino acids. The germline V gene encodes CDR1 MNHEY and CDR2 SMNVEV (reference sequence). This record comes from a study of cytotoxic CD8 clonotypes in ibrutinib-treated CLL. In the study overall: The patients comprised 10 to 12 relapsed/refractory and around 14 treatment-naive cases, 17 to 18 IGHV unmutated.

Some clones are missing from TCRdb's copy, which holds only in-frame ones; the method was immunoSEQ multiplex PCR. Of over 100,000 clones in the sample, 80% to 90% were seen once. V is TRBV27 and J is TRBJ2-2; D not resolved. The origin of this receptor is a human donor with chronic lymphocytic leukemia. Sequencing was performed on PBMCs, taken after 24 months of ibrutinib treatment. DNA of the CDR3: TGTGCCAGCAGTTTTGTATCCGGGGAGCTGTTTTTT. Translated, it gives CASSFVSGELFF.